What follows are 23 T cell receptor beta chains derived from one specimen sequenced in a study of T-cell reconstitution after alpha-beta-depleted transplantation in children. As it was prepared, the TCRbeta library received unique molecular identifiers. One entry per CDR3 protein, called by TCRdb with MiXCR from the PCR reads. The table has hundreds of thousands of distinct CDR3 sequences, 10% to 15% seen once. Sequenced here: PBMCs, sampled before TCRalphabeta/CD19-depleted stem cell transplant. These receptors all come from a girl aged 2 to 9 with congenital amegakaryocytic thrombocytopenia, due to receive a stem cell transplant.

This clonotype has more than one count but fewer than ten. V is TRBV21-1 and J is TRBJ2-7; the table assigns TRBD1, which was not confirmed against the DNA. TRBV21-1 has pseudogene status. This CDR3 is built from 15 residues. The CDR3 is CASSKALRPPYEQYF. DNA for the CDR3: TGTGCCAGCAGCAAAGCTCTCCGTCCCCCCTACGAGCAGTACTTC.

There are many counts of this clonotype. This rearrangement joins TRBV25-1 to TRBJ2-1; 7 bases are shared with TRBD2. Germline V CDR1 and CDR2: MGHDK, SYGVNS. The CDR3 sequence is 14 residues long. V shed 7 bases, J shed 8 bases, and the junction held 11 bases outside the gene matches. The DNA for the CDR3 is TGTGCCAGCAAGCCTTTCGGGAGGCAATATGAGCAGTTCTTC. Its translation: CASKPFGRQYEQFF.

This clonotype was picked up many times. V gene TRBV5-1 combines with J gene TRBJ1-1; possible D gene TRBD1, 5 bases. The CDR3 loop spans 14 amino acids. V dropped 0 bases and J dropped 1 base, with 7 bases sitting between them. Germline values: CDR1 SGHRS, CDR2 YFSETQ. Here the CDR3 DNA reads TGCGCCAGCAGCTTGGGCAGGGAGAACACTGAAGCTTTCTTT. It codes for CASSLGRENTEAFF.

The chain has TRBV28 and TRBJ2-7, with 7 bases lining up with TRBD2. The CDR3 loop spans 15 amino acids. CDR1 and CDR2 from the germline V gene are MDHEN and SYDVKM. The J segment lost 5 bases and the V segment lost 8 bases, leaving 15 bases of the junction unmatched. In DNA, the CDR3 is TGTGCCAGCTCATCTAGCGGAATAACCCTTCACGAGCAGTACTTC. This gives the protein CASSSSGITLHEQYF.

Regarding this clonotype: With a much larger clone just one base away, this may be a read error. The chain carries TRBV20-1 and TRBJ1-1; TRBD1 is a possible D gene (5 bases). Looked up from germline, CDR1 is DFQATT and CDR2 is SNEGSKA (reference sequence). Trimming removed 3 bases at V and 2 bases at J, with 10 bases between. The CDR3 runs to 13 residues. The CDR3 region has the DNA TGCAGTGCTAGGACAGTCATAAACACTGAAGCTTTCTTT. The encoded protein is CSARTVINTEAFF.

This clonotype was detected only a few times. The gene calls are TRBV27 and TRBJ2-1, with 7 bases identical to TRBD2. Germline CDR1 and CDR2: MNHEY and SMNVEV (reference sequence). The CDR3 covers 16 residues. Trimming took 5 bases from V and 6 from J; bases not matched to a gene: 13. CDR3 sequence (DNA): TGTGCCAGCAGTGTCGTCGGGGGAGGGCCGGGCAATGAGCAGTTCTTC. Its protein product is CASSVVGGGPGNEQFF.

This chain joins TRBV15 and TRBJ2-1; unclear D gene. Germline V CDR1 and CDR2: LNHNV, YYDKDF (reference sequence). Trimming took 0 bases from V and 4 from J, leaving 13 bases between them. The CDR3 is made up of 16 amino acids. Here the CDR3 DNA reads TGTGCCACCAGCAGAGACTCCGGTTTAAGTTACAATGAGCAGTTCTTC. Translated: CATSRDSGLSYNEQFF.

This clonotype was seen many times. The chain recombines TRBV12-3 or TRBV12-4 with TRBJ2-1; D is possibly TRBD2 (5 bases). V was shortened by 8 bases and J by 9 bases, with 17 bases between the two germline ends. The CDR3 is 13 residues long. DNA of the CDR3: TGTGCCAGCTCCATGAGGACTGCCCCTGAGCAGTTCTTC. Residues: CASSMRTAPEQFF.

The CDR3 DNA reads TGTGCCAGTACGACTAGCGGGAGGTTTCATGAGCAGTTCTTC. This codes for CASTTSGRFHEQFF. The V call is TRBV6-1, the J call TRBJ2-1, with 13 bases lining up with TRBD2. Germline V gene lookup returns CDR1 MNHNS and CDR2 SASEGT. V shed 9 bases and J 8 bases; nucleotides not matched to a gene: 7. This CDR3 contains 14 residues.

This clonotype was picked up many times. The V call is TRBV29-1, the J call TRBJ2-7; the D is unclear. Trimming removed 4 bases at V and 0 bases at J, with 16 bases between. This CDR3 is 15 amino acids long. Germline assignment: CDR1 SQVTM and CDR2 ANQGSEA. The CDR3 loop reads CSVVLDTRSSYEQYF. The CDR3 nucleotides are TGCAGCGTTGTCCTTGACACGCGAAGCTCCTACGAGCAGTACTTC.

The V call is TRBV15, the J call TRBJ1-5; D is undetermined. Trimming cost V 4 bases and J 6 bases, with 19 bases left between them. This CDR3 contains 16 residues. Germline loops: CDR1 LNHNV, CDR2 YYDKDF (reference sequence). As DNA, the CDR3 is TGTGCCACCAGCACGCTAGCCCCGATTGGGAGTCAGCCCCAGCATTTT. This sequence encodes CATSTLAPIGSQPQHF. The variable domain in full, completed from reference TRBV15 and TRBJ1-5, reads DAMVIQNPRYQVTQFGKPVTLSCSQTLNHNVMYWYQQKSSQAPKLLFHYYDKDFNNEADTPDNFQSRRPNTSFCFLDIRSPGLGDTAMYLCATSTLAPIGSQPQHFGDGTRLSIL.

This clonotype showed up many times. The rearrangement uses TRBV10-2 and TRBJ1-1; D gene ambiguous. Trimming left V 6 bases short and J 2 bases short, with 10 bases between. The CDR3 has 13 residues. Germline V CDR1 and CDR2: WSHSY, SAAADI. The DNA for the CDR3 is TGCGCCAGCAGAAGGCACCCTAACACTGAAGCTTTCTTT. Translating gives CASRRHPNTEAFF.

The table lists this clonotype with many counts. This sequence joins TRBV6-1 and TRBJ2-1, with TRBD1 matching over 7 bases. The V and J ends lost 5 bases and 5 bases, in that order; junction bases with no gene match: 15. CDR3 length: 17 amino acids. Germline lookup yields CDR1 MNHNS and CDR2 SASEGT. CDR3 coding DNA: TGTGCCAGCAGTAAATTCTTGGACAGGCCTAGAGACAATGAGCAGTTCTTC. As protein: CASSKFLDRPRDNEQFF.

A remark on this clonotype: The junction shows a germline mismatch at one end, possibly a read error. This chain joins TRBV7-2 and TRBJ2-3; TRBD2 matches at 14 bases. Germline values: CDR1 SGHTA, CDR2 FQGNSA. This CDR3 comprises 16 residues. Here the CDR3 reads CASSLLPGLAGDAQYF. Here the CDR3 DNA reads TGTGCCAGCAGCTTACTACCGGGACTAGCGGGAGATGCGCAGTATTTT.

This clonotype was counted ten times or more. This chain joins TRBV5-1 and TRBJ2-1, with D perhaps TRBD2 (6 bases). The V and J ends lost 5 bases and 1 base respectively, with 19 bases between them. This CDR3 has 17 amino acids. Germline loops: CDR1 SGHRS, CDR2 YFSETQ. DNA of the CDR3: TGCGCCAGCAGGATGATCCCAACGGGAGTATCCTACAATGAGCAGTTCTTC. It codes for CASRMIPTGVSYNEQFF.

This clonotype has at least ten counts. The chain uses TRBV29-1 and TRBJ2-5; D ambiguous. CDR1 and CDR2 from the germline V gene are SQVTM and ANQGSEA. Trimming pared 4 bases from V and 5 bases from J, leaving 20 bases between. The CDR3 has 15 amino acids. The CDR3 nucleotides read TGCAGCGTTGGGCCCACGGGCGTACCCAACGAGACCCAGTACTTC. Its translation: CSVGPTGVPNETQYF.

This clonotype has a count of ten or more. Here the CDR3 reads CSASPPEVEDYGYTF. CDR3 coding DNA: TGCAGTGCTAGTCCACCGGAGGTTGAGGACTATGGCTACACCTTC. The rearrangement links TRBV20-1 to TRBJ1-2; D call uncertain. V dropped 3 bases and J dropped 3 bases, with 17 bases sitting between them. Germline loops: CDR1 DFQATT, CDR2 SNEGSKA (reference sequence). This CDR3 is built from 15 residues.

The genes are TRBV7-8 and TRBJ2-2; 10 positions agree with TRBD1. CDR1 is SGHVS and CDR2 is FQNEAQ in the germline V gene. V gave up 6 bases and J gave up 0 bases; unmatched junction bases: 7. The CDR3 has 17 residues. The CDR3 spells CASSRDRGYANTGELFF. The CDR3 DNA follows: TGTGCCAGCAGTAGGGACAGGGGTTACGCGAACACCGGGGAGCTGTTTTTT.

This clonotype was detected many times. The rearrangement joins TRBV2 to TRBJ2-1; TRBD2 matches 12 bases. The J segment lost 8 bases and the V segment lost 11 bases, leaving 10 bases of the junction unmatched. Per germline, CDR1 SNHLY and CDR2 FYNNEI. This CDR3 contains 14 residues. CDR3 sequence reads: CAGGRLAGAHEQFF. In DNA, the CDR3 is TGTGCCGGAGGCCGACTAGCGGGAGCCCATGAGCAGTTCTTC.

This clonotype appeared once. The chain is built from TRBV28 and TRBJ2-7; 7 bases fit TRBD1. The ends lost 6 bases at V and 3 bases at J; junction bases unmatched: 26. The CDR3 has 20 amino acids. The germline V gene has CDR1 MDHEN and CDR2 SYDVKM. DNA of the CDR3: TGTGCCAGCAGCTCTCTTAAGGGGTGGATAGAGAGACAGGGTTACTACGAGCAGTACTTC. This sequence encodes CASSSLKGWIERQGYYEQYF.

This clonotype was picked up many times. The CDR3, as DNA: TGTGCCAGCAGCTTACTCGCAGGGCGGGATAGCACAGATACGCAGTATTTT. It yields the protein CASSLLAGRDSTDTQYF. The rearrangement joins TRBV7-8 to TRBJ2-3, with D maybe TRBD2 (6 bases). The CDR3 extends over 17 amino acids. V was clipped by 2 bases and J by 0 bases, with 15 bases between them. Germline V gives CDR1 SGHVS, CDR2 FQNEAQ.

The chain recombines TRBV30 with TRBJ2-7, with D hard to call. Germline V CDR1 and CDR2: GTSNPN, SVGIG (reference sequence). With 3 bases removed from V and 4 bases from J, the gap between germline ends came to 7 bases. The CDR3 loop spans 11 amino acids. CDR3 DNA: TGTGCCTGGAGCGAACTTTACGAGCAGTACTTC. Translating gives CAWSELYEQYF.

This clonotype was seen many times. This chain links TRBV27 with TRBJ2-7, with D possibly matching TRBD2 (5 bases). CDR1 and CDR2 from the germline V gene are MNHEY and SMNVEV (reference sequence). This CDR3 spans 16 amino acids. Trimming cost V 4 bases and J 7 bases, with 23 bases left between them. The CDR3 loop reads CASSSFGLAGSTEQYF. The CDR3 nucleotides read TGTGCCAGCAGTTCCTTCGGACTGGCGGGCTCAACGGAGCAGTACTTC.